This TCR beta chain is from a study of cytomegalovirus exposure and HLA in healthy donors. The study, taken as a whole, reports: Researchers reported from a later analysis that most CMV-associated TCR beta chains appeared HLA-restricted.

CDR3 size: 16 residues. Trimming pared 5 bases from V and 0 bases from J, leaving 17 bases between. Germline assignment: CDR1 MNHGY and CDR2 SVAAGI. The PCR had 60 Vbeta and 13 Jbeta primers. The protocol was immunoSEQ multiplex PCR, while the TCRdb copy is restricted to in-frame clones and leaves out a portion. The table includes approximately 200,000 clones, about 85% detected once. As concerns this clone: Its antigen is undetermined.

The J gene is TRBJ2-7, the V gene TRBV6-9, with D perhaps TRBD1 (5 bases). Input material: PBMCs. This sequence was found in a human donor in good health. The CDR3 DNA reads as TGTGCCAGCAGTGCCCCCCCGCAGGGAAGCTCCTACGAGCAGTACTTC. Translation: CASSAPPQGSSYEQYF.